This TCR beta chain was observed in a study of PD-L1 blockade in urothelial cancer. Data came from immunoSEQ multiplex PCR; TCRdb stores just in-frame clones and leaves some out. The profile shows some 25,000 clones, less than 90% of them singletons. This clone has just one count. The CDR3 sequence is 15 residues long. V gave up 3 bases and J gave up 5 bases, with 13 bases separating them. Per the germline V gene, CDR1 is MNHNY and CDR2 is SVGAGI (reference sequence). The clonotype comes from a man between 65 and 85 years old with urothelial cancer. The sequenced sample was PBMCs, obtained around atezolizumab (anti-PD-L1) treatment. The V and J genes are TRBV6-6 and TRBJ1-4; D is ambiguous. CDR3 nucleotide sequence: TGTGCCAGCAGTTATTACGCGGGGTCGAATGAAAAACTGTTTTTT. It encodes CASSYYAGSNEKLFF.